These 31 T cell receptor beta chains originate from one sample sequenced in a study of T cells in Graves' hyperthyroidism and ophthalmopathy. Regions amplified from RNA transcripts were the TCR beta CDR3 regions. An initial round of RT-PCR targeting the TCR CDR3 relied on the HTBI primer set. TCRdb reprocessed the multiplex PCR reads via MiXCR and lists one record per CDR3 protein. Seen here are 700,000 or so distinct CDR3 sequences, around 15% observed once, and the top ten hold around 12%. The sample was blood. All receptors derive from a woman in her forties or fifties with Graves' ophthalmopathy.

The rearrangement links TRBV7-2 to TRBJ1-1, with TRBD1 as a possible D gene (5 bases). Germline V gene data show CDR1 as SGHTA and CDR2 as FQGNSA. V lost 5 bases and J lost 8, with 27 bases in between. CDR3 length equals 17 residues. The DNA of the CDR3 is TGTGCCAGCAGCACCAGCGGGAGGGCCGGGGGAGTGTCGGAAGCTTTCTTT. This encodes CASSTSGRAGGVSEAFF.

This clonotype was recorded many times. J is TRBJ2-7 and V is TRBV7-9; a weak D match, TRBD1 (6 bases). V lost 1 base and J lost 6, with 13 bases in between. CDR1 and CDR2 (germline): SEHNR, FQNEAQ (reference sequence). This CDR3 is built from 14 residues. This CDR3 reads CASSLGPTGPEQYF. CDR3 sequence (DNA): TGTGCCAGCAGCTTAGGCCCGACAGGTCCCGAGCAGTACTTC.

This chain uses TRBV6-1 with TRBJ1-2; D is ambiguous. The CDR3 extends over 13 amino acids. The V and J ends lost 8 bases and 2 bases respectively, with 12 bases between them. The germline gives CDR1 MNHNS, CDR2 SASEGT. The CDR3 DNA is TGTGCCAGCCGGAATCAGGCGAACTATGGCTACACCTTC. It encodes CASRNQANYGYTF.

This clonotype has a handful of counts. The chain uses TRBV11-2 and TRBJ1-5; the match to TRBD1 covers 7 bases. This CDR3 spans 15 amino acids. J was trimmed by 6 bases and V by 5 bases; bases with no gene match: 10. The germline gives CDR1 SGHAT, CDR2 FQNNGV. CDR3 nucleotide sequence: TGTGCCAGCAGCCCACCCGACAGGGTAGCTCAGCCCCAGCATTTT. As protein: CASSPPDRVAQPQHF.

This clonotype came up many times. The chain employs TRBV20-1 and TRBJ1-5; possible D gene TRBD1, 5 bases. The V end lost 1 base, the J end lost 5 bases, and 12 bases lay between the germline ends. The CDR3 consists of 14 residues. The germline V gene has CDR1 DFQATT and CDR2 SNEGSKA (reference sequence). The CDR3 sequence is CSARVAGMDQPQHF. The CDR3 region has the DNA TGCAGTGCTAGAGTGGCAGGGATGGATCAGCCCCAGCATTTT.

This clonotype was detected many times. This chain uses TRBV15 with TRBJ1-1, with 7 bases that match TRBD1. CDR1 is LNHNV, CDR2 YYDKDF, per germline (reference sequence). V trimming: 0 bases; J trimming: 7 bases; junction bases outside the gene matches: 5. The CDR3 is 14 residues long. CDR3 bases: TGTGCCACCAGCAGAGATCTGGGACAGCTTGAAGCTTTCTTT. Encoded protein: CATSRDLGQLEAFF.

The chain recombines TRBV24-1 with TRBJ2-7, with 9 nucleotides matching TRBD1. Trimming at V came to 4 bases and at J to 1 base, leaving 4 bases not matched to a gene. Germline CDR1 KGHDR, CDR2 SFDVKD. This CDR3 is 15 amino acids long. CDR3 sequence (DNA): TGTGCCACCAGTGACAGACAGGGGGAATCCTACGAGCAGTACTTC. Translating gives CATSDRQGESYEQYF.

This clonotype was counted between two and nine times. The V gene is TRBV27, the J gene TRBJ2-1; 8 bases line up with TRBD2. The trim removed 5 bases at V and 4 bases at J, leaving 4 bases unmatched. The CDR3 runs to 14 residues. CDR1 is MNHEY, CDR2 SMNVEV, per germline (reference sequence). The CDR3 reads CASSGSGGYNEQFF. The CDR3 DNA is TGTGCCAGCAGTGGCAGCGGGGGATACAATGAGCAGTTCTTC.

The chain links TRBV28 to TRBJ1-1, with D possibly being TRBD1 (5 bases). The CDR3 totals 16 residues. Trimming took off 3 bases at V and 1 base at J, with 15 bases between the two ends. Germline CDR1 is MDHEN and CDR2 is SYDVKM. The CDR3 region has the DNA TGTGCCAGCAGTTTCAACCCGACAGATCAGAACACTGAAGCTTTCTTT. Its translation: CASSFNPTDQNTEAFF.

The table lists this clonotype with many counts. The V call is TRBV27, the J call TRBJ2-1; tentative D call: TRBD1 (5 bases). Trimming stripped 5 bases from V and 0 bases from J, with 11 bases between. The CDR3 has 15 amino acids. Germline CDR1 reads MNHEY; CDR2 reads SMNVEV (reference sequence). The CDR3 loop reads CASSLSTGSYNEQFF. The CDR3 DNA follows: TGTGCCAGCAGTCTAAGTACAGGCTCCTACAATGAGCAGTTCTTC.

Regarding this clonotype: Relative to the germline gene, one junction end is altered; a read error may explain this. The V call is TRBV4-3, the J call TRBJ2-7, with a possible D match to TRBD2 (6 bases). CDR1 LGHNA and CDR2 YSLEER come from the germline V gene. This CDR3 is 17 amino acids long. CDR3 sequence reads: CANSQGLGSGSSYEQYF. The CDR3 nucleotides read TGCGCCAACAGCCAAGGCCTGGGAAGCGGGTCTTCCTACGAGCAGTACTTC.

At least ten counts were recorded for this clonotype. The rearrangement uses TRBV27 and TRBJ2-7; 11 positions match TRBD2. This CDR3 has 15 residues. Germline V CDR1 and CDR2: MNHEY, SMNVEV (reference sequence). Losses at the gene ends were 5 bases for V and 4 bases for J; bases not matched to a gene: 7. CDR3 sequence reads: CASSPTTSGSYEQYF. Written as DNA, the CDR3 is TGTGCCAGCAGTCCAACCACTAGCGGGAGTTACGAGCAGTACTTC.

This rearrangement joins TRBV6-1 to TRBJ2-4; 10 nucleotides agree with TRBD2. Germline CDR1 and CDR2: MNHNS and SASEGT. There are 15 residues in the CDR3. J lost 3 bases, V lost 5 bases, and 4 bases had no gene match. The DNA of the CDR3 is TGTGCCAGCAGTAAACTAGCGGGGAACAAAAACATTCAGTACTTC. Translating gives CASSKLAGNKNIQYF.

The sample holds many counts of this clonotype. The CDR3 here is CASTFTGAGNTIYF. The CDR3 coding sequence is TGTGCCAGCACCTTCACAGGGGCCGGAAACACCATATATTTT. The chain is built from TRBV7-8 and TRBJ1-3; 7 nucleotides agree with TRBD1. V lost 7 bases and J lost 4; bases outside the gene matches: 7. The length of the CDR3 is 14 residues. The germline V gene has CDR1 SGHVS and CDR2 FQNEAQ.

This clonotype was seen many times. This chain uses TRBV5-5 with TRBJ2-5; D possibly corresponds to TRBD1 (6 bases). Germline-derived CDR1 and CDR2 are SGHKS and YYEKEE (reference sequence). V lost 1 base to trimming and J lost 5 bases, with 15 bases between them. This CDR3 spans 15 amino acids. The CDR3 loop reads CASSLMAPGDETQYF. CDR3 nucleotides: TGTGCCAGCAGCTTGATGGCCCCAGGGGACGAGACCCAGTACTTC.

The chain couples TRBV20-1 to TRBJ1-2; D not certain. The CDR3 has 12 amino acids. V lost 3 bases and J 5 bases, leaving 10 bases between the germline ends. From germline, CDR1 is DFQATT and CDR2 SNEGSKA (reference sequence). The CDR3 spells CSASGGLYGYTF. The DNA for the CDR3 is TGCAGTGCTAGTGGAGGCCTGTATGGCTACACCTTC.

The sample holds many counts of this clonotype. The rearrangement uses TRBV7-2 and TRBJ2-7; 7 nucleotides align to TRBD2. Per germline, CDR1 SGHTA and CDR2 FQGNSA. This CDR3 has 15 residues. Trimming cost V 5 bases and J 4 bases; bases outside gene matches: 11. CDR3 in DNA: TGTGCCAGCAGCCCCTCCGGCGGGAGTCTTTACGAGCAGTACTTC. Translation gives CASSPSGGSLYEQYF.

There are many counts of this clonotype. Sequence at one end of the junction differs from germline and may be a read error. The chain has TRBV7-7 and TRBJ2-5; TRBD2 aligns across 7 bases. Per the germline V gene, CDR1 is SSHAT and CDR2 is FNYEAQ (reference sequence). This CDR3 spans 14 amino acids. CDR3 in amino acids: CASSSPGGQETQYF. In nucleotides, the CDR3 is TGTGCTAGCAGCTCCCCCGGGGGGCAAGAGACCCAGTACTTC. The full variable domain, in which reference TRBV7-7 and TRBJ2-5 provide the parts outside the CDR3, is GAGVSQSPRYKVTKRGQDVTLRCDPISSHATLYWYQQALGQGPEFLTYFNYEAQPDKSGLPSDRFSAERPEGSISTLTIQRTEQRDSAMYRCASSSPGGQETQYFGPGTRLLVL.

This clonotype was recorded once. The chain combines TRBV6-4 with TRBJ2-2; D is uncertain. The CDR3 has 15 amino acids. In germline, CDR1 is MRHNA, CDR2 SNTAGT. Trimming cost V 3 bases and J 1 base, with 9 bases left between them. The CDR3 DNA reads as TGTGCCAGCAGTGAGACGGGCCTGAACACCGGGGAGCTGTTTTTT. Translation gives CASSETGLNTGELFF.

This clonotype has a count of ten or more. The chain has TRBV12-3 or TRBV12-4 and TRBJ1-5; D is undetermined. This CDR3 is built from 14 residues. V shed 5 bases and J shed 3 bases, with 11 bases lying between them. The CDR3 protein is CASSTDGINQPQHF. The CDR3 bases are TGTGCCAGCAGTACAGACGGCATCAATCAGCCCCAGCATTTT.

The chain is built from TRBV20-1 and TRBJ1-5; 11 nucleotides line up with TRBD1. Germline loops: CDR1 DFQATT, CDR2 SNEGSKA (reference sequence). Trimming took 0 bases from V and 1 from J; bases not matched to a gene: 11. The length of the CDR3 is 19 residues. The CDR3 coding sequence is TGCAGTGCTAGAGATCGTAGGACAGGGGGCCCGATAAGCAATCAGCCCCAGCATTTT. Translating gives CSARDRRTGGPISNQPQHF.

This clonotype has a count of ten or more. The CDR3 protein is CASSDSGSGTQYF. CDR3 nucleotide sequence: TGTGCCAGCAGTGATTCGGGTTCAGGGACCCAGTACTTC. This rearrangement joins TRBV6-1 to TRBJ2-5; D remains ambiguous. This CDR3 spans 13 amino acids. Germline V gene lookup returns CDR1 MNHNS and CDR2 SASEGT. V lost 3 bases and J 7 bases, leaving 12 bases between the germline ends.

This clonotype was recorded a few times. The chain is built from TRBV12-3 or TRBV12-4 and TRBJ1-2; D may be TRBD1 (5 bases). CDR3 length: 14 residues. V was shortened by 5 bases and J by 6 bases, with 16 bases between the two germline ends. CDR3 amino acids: CASSKGTAKDGYTF. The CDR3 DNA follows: TGTGCCAGCAGTAAAGGGACTGCTAAAGATGGCTACACCTTC.

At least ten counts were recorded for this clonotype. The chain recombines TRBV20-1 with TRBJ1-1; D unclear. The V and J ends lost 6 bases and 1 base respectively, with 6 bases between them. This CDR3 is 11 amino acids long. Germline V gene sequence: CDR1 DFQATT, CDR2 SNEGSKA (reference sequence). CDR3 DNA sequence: TGCAGTGCCCAAGCGAACACTGAAGCTTTCTTT. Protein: CSAQANTEAFF.

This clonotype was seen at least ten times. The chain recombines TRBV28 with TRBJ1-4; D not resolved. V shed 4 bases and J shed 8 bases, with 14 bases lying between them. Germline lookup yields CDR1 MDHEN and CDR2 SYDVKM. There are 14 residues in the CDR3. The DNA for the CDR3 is TGTGCCAGCAGTTCAGTTTCGATGCGGGAAAAACTGTTTTTT. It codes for CASSSVSMREKLFF.

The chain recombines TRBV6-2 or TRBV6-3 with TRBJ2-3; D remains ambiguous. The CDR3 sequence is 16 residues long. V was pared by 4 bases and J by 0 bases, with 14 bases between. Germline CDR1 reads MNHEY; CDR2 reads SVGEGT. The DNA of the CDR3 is TGTGCCAGCAGTTCGGGCTTACTCGAAAGCACAGATACGCAGTATTTT. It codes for CASSSGLLESTDTQYF.

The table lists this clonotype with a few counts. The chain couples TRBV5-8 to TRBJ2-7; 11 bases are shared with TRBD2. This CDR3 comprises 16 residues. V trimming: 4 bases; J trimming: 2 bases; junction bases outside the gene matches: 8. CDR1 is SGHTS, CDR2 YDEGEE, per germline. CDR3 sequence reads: CASSGGTSGSPYEQYF. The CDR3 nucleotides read TGTGCCAGCAGCGGTGGGACTAGCGGCTCCCCCTACGAGCAGTACTTC.

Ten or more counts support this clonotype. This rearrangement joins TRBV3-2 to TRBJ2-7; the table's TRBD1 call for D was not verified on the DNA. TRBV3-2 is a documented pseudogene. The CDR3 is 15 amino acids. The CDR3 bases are TGTGCCAGCAGCCAAGACTCAGGGGATATCTACGAGCAGTACTTC. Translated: CASSQDSGDIYEQYF.

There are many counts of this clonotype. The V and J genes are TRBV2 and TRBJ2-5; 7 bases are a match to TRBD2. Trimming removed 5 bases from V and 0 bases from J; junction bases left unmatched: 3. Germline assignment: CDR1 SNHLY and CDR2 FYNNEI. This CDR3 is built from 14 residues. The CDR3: CASSKTSDQETQYF. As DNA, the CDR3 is TGTGCCAGCAGTAAAACTAGCGACCAAGAGACCCAGTACTTC.

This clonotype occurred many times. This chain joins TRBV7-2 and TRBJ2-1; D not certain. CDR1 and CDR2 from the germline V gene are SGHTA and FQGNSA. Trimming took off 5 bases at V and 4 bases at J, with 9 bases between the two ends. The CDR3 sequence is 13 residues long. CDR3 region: CASSIGIYNEQFF. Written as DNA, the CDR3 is TGTGCCAGCAGCATAGGGATTTACAATGAGCAGTTCTTC.

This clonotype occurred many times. The CDR3 bases are TGTGCCAGCAGCGCCCGACTAGCGACCAATGAGCAGTTCTTC. Encoded protein: CASSARLATNEQFF. The chain has TRBV7-2 and TRBJ2-1; the match to TRBD2 covers 8 bases. Germline-derived CDR1 and CDR2 are SGHTA and FQGNSA. V lost 5 bases and J lost 6; bases outside the gene matches: 6. CDR3 length: 14 residues.